The clone carrying this T cell receptor beta chain was seen only a few times. Its antigen is currently unknown. This sample was included in a study of identical twins. Regarding the study as a whole: Insertions were reduced in abundant cord blood beta clonotypes but not in memory repertoires.

TCRdb itself ran the 5' RACE reads through MiXCR, one entry per CDR3 protein. The table has hundreds of thousands of distinct CDR3 sequences, over 8.5% seen once. The CDR3 spans 15 residues. V was pared by 7 bases and J by 3 bases, with 19 bases between. These same records also appear under a second study, on yellow fever vaccine responses in identical twins. Per that paper: After vaccination, twins' T cell response reportedly seemed partly convergent, partly personalized.

The source of this sequence is a young woman in good health. Sequenced: PBMCs. The chain has TRBV12-3 or TRBV12-4 and TRBJ2-7, with D perhaps TRBD1 (6 bases). This chain's CDR3 is CASTNLGGRGYEQYF. CDR3 nucleotides: TGTGCCAGCACCAACCTCGGAGGCAGGGGCTACGAGCAGTACTTC.